The entry that follows covers one T cell receptor (beta chain) sequence. Its target is not known. The sample comes from a study of cytomegalovirus exposure and HLA in healthy donors. Study background: About 80 million unique TCR sequences came from HLA-typed donors in an early release. Study results and caveats: Earlier analysis yielded a pattern in which most TCR beta V segments were productive about 90% or about 30% of the time. The only immune exposure information that was available was CMV serostatus. By HLA locus, TCR association rates varied in a later analysis, with DRB1 showing the most and HLA-C the fewest.

CDR3 length: 12 residues. The ends were cut back, 2 bases at V and 12 bases at J, with 10 bases in the middle. The germline V gene encodes CDR1 MDHEN and CDR2 SYDVKM. PCR amplification relied on 60 Vbeta primers (plus 13 Jbeta primers). The method was immunoSEQ multiplex PCR; TCRdb's version includes in-frame clones alone and lacks a portion of them. This sample has approximately 150,000 clones; approximately 84% occur once, and the top ten carry approximately 9.7%. Sequencing input: PBMCs. V is TRBV28 and J is TRBJ1-4; TRBD1 might be the D (5 bases). The clonotype was recovered from a woman aged 55-69 years in good health and CMV-seropositive. CDR3 region: CASSLDLRELFF. The CDR3 coding sequence is TGTGCCAGCAGTTTAGACCTCAGGGAACTGTTTTTT.